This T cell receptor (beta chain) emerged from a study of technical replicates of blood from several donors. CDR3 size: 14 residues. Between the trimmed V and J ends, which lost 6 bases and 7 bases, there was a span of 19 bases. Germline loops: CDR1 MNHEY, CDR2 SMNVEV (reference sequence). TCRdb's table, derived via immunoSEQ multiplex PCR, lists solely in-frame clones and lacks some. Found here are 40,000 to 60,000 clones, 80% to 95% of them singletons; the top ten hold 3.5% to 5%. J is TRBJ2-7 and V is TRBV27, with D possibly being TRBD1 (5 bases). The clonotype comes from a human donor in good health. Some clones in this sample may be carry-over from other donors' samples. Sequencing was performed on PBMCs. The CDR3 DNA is TGTGCCAGCAGCCTCCTACCCCAGGGCAGGGAGCAGTACTTC. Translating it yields CASSLLPQGREQYF.